This TCR beta chain was captured by sequencing in a study of PD-1 blockade in mismatch repair-deficient tumors. This clone was seen just once. Between the trimmed V and J ends, which lost 0 bases and 7 bases, there was a span of 12 bases. Germline V gene data show CDR1 as SGHTA and CDR2 as FQGTGA. CDR3 size: 15 residues. Sequencing was performed with immunoSEQ multiplex PCR; in TCRdb, only in-frame clones are kept and a portion is missing. The repertoire holds some 120,000 clones, with approximately 90% as singletons. The source material was peripheral blood, sampled 44 weeks after starting pembrolizumab. This rearrangement joins TRBV7-3 to TRBJ2-2, with D perhaps given as TRBD1 or TRBD2 (5 bases each). The clonotype comes from an adult with mismatch repair-deficient cancer. The CDR3 sequence is CASSLTGPPSGELFF. The DNA for the CDR3 is TGTGCCAGCAGCTTAACGGGACCTCCGAGCGGGGAGCTGTTTTTT.